Following are 10 T cell receptor beta chains from one sample sequenced in a study of T cell responses to AZD1222 COVID-19 vaccine. Repertoires were generated with immunoSEQ multiplex PCR, while TCRdb's copy carries only in-frame clones and drops some. Of about 130,000 clones in the sample, around 83% were seen once. The sample consisted of peripheral blood, taken on day 0 of AZD1222 vaccination. These receptors all stem from an adult in good health.

V usage is TRBV2 and J usage is TRBJ1-2; 7 bases align to TRBD1. CDR1 SNHLY and CDR2 FYNNEI come from the germline V gene. V lost 6 bases, J lost 3 bases, and 7 bases stayed unmatched. The length of the CDR3 is 14 residues. The CDR3 bases are TGTGCCAGCAGGCGACAGGGTCTTGACTATGGCTACACCTTC. Its translation is CASRRQGLDYGYTF.

The CDR3 here is CASSPRLTGEKAFF. DNA of the CDR3: TGTGCCAGCAGCCCTCGATTGACAGGGGAAAAAGCTTTCTTT. The V call is TRBV3-1 (or the pseudogene TRBV3-2), the J call TRBJ1-1, with 8 bases matching TRBD1. The CDR3 runs 14 residues. Germline CDR1 is LGHDT and CDR2 is YNNKEL (reference sequence). V trimming: 4 bases; J trimming: 9 bases; junction bases outside the gene matches: 10.

This clone was recorded once. The chain carries TRBV7-2 and TRBJ2-5; D is possibly TRBD2 (5 bases). The CDR3 is 15 amino acids. Germline V gene sequence: CDR1 SGHTA, CDR2 FQGNSA. V lost 0 bases, J lost 5 bases, and 13 bases lay in between. As DNA, the CDR3 is TGTGCCAGCAGCTTAGCGGCTACCACGGGGGAGACCCAGTACTTC. Translated, it gives CASSLAATTGETQYF.

V gene TRBV3-1 (or the pseudogene TRBV3-2) combines with J gene TRBJ2-7, with D perhaps matching TRBD2 (6 bases). Germline V gene lookup returns CDR1 LGHDT and CDR2 YNNKEL (reference sequence). CDR3 size: 13 residues. V was shortened by 4 bases and J by 2 bases, with 9 bases between the two germline ends. CDR3 sequence: CASSLGTPYEQYF. Here the CDR3 DNA reads TGTGCCAGCAGCCTAGGGACTCCCTACGAGCAGTACTTC.

The chain links TRBV7-9 to TRBJ2-7; possible D gene TRBD1, 6 bases. V lost 2 bases, J lost 7 bases, and 15 bases lay in between. This CDR3 is 14 amino acids long. Germline V CDR1 and CDR2: SEHNR, FQNEAQ (reference sequence). The CDR3 bases are TGTGCCAGCAGCTTATCACAGGGTTTCAGGGAGCAGTACTTC. Its protein product is CASSLSQGFREQYF. Combining the CDR3 with reference TRBV7-9 and TRBJ2-7 gives the whole variable domain DTGVSQNPRHKITKRGQNVTFRCDPISEHNRLYWYRQTLGQGPEFLTYFQNEAQLEKSRLLSDRFSAERPKGSFSTLEIQRTEQGDSAMYLCASSLSQGFREQYFGPGTRLTVT.

The CDR3 region has the DNA TGCGCCAGCAGCCGAACCCAGGGACCCATCTATGGCTACACCTTC. Protein product: CASSRTQGPIYGYTF. This chain links TRBV5-1 with TRBJ1-2, with D perhaps TRBD1 (5 bases). Germline assignment: CDR1 SGHRS and CDR2 YFSETQ. The CDR3 is 15 residues long. V lost 4 bases, J lost 4 bases, and 17 bases lay in between.

This clone has just one count. This chain uses TRBV9 with TRBJ2-5; 7 bases fit TRBD2. This CDR3 is built from 17 residues. The germline V gene encodes CDR1 SGDLS and CDR2 YYNGEE. The V segment lost 3 bases and the J segment 0 bases; nucleotides outside the gene matches: 11. CDR3 nucleotide sequence: TGTGCCAGCAGCGGAGGGAGGGATCGGCAGGACCAAGAGACCCAGTACTTC. Translated, it gives CASSGGRDRQDQETQYF.

This clone has ten or more counts. The CDR3 reads CASSSDRGSYGYTF. The CDR3, as DNA: TGCGCCAGCAGCTCGGACCGGGGGAGCTATGGCTACACCTTC. The rearrangement uses TRBV5-1 and TRBJ1-2; possibly TRBD1 for D (5 bases). The germline V gene has CDR1 SGHRS and CDR2 YFSETQ. The CDR3 contains 14 residues. The germline V and J ends were trimmed by 3 bases and 4 bases, with 13 bases remaining between them.

V usage is TRBV11-3 and J usage is TRBJ2-2; D is ambiguous. The CDR3 covers 12 residues. The V end lost 1 base, the J end lost 7 bases, and 4 bases lay between the germline ends. The germline V gene has CDR1 SGHNT and CDR2 YENEEA. CDR3 DNA sequence: TGTGCCAGCAGCTTAGCTGACGGGGAGCTGTTTTTT. Amino acid sequence: CASSLADGELFF.

The J gene is TRBJ2-5, the V gene TRBV11-3; D remains ambiguous. Deletions cut 5 bases from V and 2 bases from J, with 9 bases between. The CDR3 contains 13 residues. The germline CDR1 and CDR2 sequences are SGHNT and YENEEA. The CDR3 DNA sequence: TGTGCCAGCAGCCCTGGGCGTCAAGAGACCCAGTACTTC. It encodes CASSPGRQETQYF.